This TCR beta chain was identified during a study of cytomegalovirus exposure and HLA in healthy donors. Overall study: Out of 398 genotyped donors, about 80% belonged to the Caucasian-associated ancestry cluster. The study's findings and limits: Exclusion applied to some V segments, including TRBV6-2 and TRBV6-3, as they were indistinguishable. Later work showed greater clonal expansion in HLA-associated TCR beta chains than in equally common others. In an earlier analysis, most TCR beta V segments were productive about 87% or about 30% of the time.

Comment on this clone: Its target is unknown.

Researchers ran the PCR with 60 Vbeta and 13 Jbeta primers. The repertoire was sequenced with immunoSEQ multiplex PCR; TCRdb's copy has only in-frame clones and lacks some. Among approximately 210,000 clones listed, roughly four fifths were seen once. V lost 5 bases, J lost 7 bases, and 6 bases stayed unmatched. CDR1 and CDR2 from the germline V gene are MNHEY and SMNVEV (reference sequence). The CDR3 runs to 14 residues. Sequenced material: PBMCs. The TCR was taken from a man in his late teens or twenties in good health and CMV-seronegative. The J gene is TRBJ1-4, the V gene TRBV27; the match to TRBD1 covers 8 bases. The CDR3 nucleotides read TGTGCCAGCAGTAGACAGGGGAGCGGTGAAAAACTGTTTTTT. It is translated as CASSRQGSGEKLFF.